One and the same sample provided the 17 T cell receptor beta chains below, sequenced in a study of blood T cells in healthy people across ages. Primers used in a second PCR of about 7 to 12 cycles were a sample-barcoded 5' primer and a J-beta primer mix. TCRdb redid the calling of the 5' RACE reads with MiXCR, one entry per CDR3 protein. The sample has about 590,000 distinct CDR3 sequences; about 30% are singletons. The sequenced material came from blood. Source of these receptors: a woman aged 80 or over in good health.

This clonotype has at least ten counts. The J gene is TRBJ2-1, the V gene TRBV5-6; 8 nucleotides line up with TRBD2. V was pared by 5 bases and J by 4 bases, with 11 bases of the junction left unmatched. There are 16 residues in the CDR3. Germline V gene data show CDR1 as SGHDT and CDR2 as YYEEEE. In DNA form, the CDR3 reads TGTGCCAGCAGTCAAACCGGGACTAGTCGTTACAATGAGCAGTTCTTC. Its translation is CASSQTGTSRYNEQFF.

In this sample, this clonotype turned up many times. The gene calls are TRBV11-2 and TRBJ1-6, with 9 bases lining up with TRBD1. The CDR3 contains 14 residues. The germline V gene has CDR1 SGHAT and CDR2 FQNNGV. The V segment lost 5 bases and the J segment 9 bases; nucleotides outside the gene matches: 5. As DNA, the CDR3 is TGTGCCAGCAGCCCTGACAGGGGGGCTTCACCCCTCCACTTT. Its translation: CASSPDRGASPLHF.

V and J are TRBV7-2 and TRBJ1-1; tentative D call: TRBD1 (6 bases). The CDR3 length is 15 residues. Germline V gene sequence: CDR1 SGHTA, CDR2 FQGNSA. The V gene lost 1 base and the J gene lost 5 bases, with 14 bases spanning the gap. The chain's CDR3 is CASSLEVYRETEAFF. DNA for the CDR3: TGTGCCAGCAGCTTAGAGGTATACAGGGAGACTGAAGCTTTCTTT.

This clonotype came up a few times. This sequence may be a read error, since a much larger clone differs from it by one base. The J gene is TRBJ2-4, the V gene TRBV7-9; tentatively, D is TRBD1 (6 bases). The DNA end is more similar to TRBJ2-5, so the J call may be wrong. The CDR3 is 15 residues long. Germline lookup yields CDR1 SEHNR and CDR2 FQNEAQ (reference sequence). CDR3 DNA sequence: TGTGCCAGCAGCTGCCCGACAGGATTCCAAGAGACCCAGTACTTC. Its translation is CASSCPTGFQETQYF.

This clonotype was counted many times. The chain employs TRBV3-1 and TRBJ2-3; possible D gene TRBD2, 6 bases. This CDR3 is 15 amino acids long. Germline CDR1 is LGHDT and CDR2 is YNNKEL (reference sequence). V was trimmed by 5 bases and J by 2 bases, leaving 14 bases between them. The CDR3 is CASSLLGTYTDTQYF. The CDR3 nucleotides read TGTGCCAGCAGCTTACTAGGGACTTACACAGATACGCAGTATTTT.

This clonotype was found many times. The genes are TRBV3-1 and TRBJ2-1; 9 positions agree with TRBD2. From germline, CDR1 is LGHDT and CDR2 YNNKEL (reference sequence). This CDR3 region has 15 residues. The V and J ends lost 4 bases and 2 bases, in that order; junction bases with no gene match: 3. The CDR3 protein is CASSPQRGAYNEQFF. DNA for the CDR3: TGTGCCAGCAGCCCCCAGCGGGGGGCCTACAATGAGCAGTTCTTC.

Many counts were recorded for this clonotype. The gene calls are TRBV14 and TRBJ2-5; 15 bases match TRBD2. The CDR3 has 17 residues. V was clipped by 5 bases and J by 1 base; unmatched bases: 5. Looked up from germline, CDR1 is SGHDN and CDR2 is FVKESK. CDR3: CASSSRTSGGVQETQYF. The CDR3 nucleotides read TGTGCCAGCAGCTCACGGACTAGCGGGGGGGTCCAAGAGACCCAGTACTTC.

As for this clonotype: This could be a read error, since a much larger clone is one nucleotide away. J is TRBJ2-7 and V is TRBV5-1; 11 bases fit TRBD2. The CDR3 sequence is 15 residues long. Germline trimming cut 8 bases from V and 7 bases from J; bases unmatched to any gene: 14. In germline, CDR1 is SGHRS, CDR2 YFSETQ. In nucleotides, the CDR3 is TGCGCCAGTAATAGCGGGGGGGCCTTCTTGAGTGAGCAGTACTTC. The encoded protein is CASNSGGAFLSEQYF. The full variable domain, in which reference TRBV5-1 and TRBJ2-7 provide the parts outside the CDR3, is KAGVTQTPRYLIKTRGQQVTLSCSPISGHRSVSWYQQTPGQGLQFLFEYFSETQRNKGNFPGRFSGRQFSNSRSEMNVSTLELGDSALYLCASNSGGAFLSEQYFGPGTRLTVT.

V usage is TRBV4-1 and J usage is TRBJ2-3, with 7 bases matching TRBD2. The CDR3 is 15 residues long. V dropped 2 bases and J dropped 1; count of bases not matched to a gene: 3. Germline V gene sequence: CDR1 MGHRA, CDR2 YSYEKL. CDR3 loop: CASSQIRGGTDTQYF. CDR3 coding DNA: TGCGCCAGCAGCCAAATTCGGGGGGGCACAGATACGCAGTATTTT.

This clonotype has at least ten counts. The chain couples TRBV7-9 to TRBJ2-4; 7 bases agree with TRBD1. V lost 5 bases and J lost 1; bases outside the gene matches: 11. This CDR3 spans 17 amino acids. Germline CDR1 and CDR2: SEHNR and FQNEAQ (reference sequence). The CDR3 nucleotides are TGTGCCAGCAGCGTCCGAGGACAGGAGGCGGCCAAAAACATTCAGTACTTC. This codes for CASSVRGQEAAKNIQYF.

In its sample, this clonotype was seen once. One junction end disagrees with the germline gene, perhaps due to a read error. The chain combines TRBV29-1 with TRBJ2-3; a weak D match, TRBD2 (5 bases). CDR3 size: 16 residues. Per the germline V gene, CDR1 is SQVTM and CDR2 is ANQGSEA. The CDR3 protein is CSVDSVARASTDTRYF. The CDR3 DNA sequence: TGCAGCGTTGATTCAGTAGCGAGGGCTAGCACAGATACGCGGTATTTT.

The CDR3 region is CAWSEAPHNEQFF. In DNA form, the CDR3 reads TGTGCCTGGAGTGAGGCCCCACACAATGAGCAGTTCTTC. The V call is TRBV30, the J call TRBJ2-1; D is uncertain. V was clipped by 1 base and J by 5 bases, with 9 bases between them. CDR1 GTSNPN and CDR2 SVGIG come from the germline V gene (reference sequence). The CDR3 is made up of 13 amino acids.

There are many counts of this clonotype. This chain joins TRBV7-2 and TRBJ1-6; D call uncertain. Germline CDR1 reads SGHTA; CDR2 reads FQGNSA. The CDR3 covers 11 residues. V was pared by 3 bases and J by 9 bases, with 3 bases between. CDR3 region: CASSLSSPLHF. In nucleotides, the CDR3 is TGTGCCAGCAGCTTGAGTTCACCCCTCCACTTT.

Ten or more counts support this clonotype. The chain links TRBV6-1 to TRBJ1-5; possible D gene TRBD1, 5 bases. Germline values: CDR1 MNHNS, CDR2 SASEGT. Trimming pared 1 base from V and 0 bases from J, leaving 7 bases between. The CDR3 totals 15 residues. The CDR3 region is CASSEEGNSNQPQHF. As DNA, the CDR3 is TGTGCCAGCAGTGAAGAGGGGAATAGCAATCAGCCCCAGCATTTT.

Remarks on this clonotype: Since a much larger clone is just one base distant, this may be a read error. The rearrangement joins TRBV18 to TRBJ1-2; 7 bases agree with TRBD1. CDR3 size: 14 residues. The germline V gene encodes CDR1 KGHSH and CDR2 LQKENI. The CDR3 region is CVSSPGGVYYGYTF. CDR3 in DNA: TGTGTCAGCTCACCAGGGGGGGTGTACTATGGCTACACCTTC.

About this clonotype: This sequence may be a read error, since a much larger clone differs from it by one base. The rearrangement joins TRBV4-1 to TRBJ2-3; TRBD1 aligns across 11 bases. The CDR3 runs 16 residues. The germline CDR1 and CDR2 sequences are MGHRA and YSYEKL. The CDR3 reads CASGQGTGGGSDTQYF. In DNA form, the CDR3 reads TGCGCCAGCGGCCAAGGGACAGGGGGAGGGTCAGATACGCAGTATTTT.

This clonotype was observed many times. A much larger clone lies one base from this, so it may be a read error. The chain has TRBV12-3 or TRBV12-4 and TRBJ2-6; the D call may be TRBD1 or TRBD2 (5 bases each). This CDR3 spans 16 amino acids. This CDR3 reads CASSLAEGSGANVRTF. The CDR3 DNA reads as TGTGCCAGCAGTTTAGCTGAGGGATCTGGGGCCAACGTCCGGACTTTC.